Listed below are T cell receptor beta chains from one sample, sequenced in a study of blood T cell repertoires in COVID-19. The repertoire was sequenced with immunoSEQ multiplex PCR; TCRdb's copy has only in-frame clones and lacks some. The table includes some 430,000 clones, around 90% detected once. What was sequenced was PBMCs or T cells enriched from blood (not recorded which). The source is a man aged 18 to 30 who had recovered from COVID-19. The CDR3 runs from the conserved cysteine through the conserved F or W.

CDR3 protein: CASSLSEGFSYEQYF; V gene: TRBV28; J gene: TRBJ2-7
CDR3 protein: CASHTTGRIEKLFF; V gene: TRBV6-5; J gene: TRBJ1-4
CDR3 protein: CASSLATDAIGYTF; V gene: TRBV7-9; J gene: TRBJ1-2
CDR3 protein: CASSLVGLKEEQYF; V gene: TRBV7-2; J gene: TRBJ2-7
CDR3 protein: CSATGTDGYTF; V gene: TRBV20-1; J gene: TRBJ1-2
CDR3 protein: CASSLGGMKYSPLHF; V gene: TRBV5-1; J gene: TRBJ1-6
CDR3 protein: CAWSVQRGRVSEQYF; V gene: TRBV30; J gene: TRBJ2-7
CDR3 protein: CASSLAGTGFGNTIYF; V gene: TRBV5-1; J gene: TRBJ1-3
CDR3 protein: CASSQDLLKYNEQFF; V gene: TRBV3-1/TRBV3-2; J gene: TRBJ2-1
CDR3 protein: CASGLLAGHVYEQYF; V gene: TRBV3-1/TRBV3-2; J gene: TRBJ2-7
CDR3 protein: CASSQQENQPQHF; V gene: TRBV4-1; J gene: TRBJ1-5
CDR3 protein: CASSYTGGGQPQHF; V gene: TRBV7-6; J gene: TRBJ1-5
CDR3 protein: CASSDRGQSPLHF; V gene: TRBV2; J gene: TRBJ1-6
CDR3 protein: CTSSHDLVGEQFF; V gene: TRBV1; J gene: TRBJ2-1
CDR3 protein: CASSPRDSNEQFF; V gene: TRBV28; J gene: TRBJ2-1
CDR3 protein: CASSLLDRGSKNIQYF; V gene: TRBV27; J gene: TRBJ2-4
CDR3 protein: CASSLDRSGEQFF; V gene: TRBV18; J gene: TRBJ2-1
CDR3 protein: CASSLGSRETQYF; V gene: TRBV7-2; J gene: TRBJ2-5
CDR3 protein: CASSDRTGSEVQYF; V gene: TRBV9; J gene: TRBJ2-7
CDR3 protein: CASSTQGWTGELFF; V gene: TRBV19; J gene: TRBJ2-2
CDR3 protein: CATDRERSYSNQPQHF; V gene: TRBV10-3; J gene: TRBJ1-5
CDR3 protein: CASSVGGQGSPGYEQYF; V gene: TRBV9; J gene: TRBJ2-7
CDR3 protein: CATSRDFGGEETQYF; V gene: TRBV15; J gene: TRBJ2-5
CDR3 protein: CASSLAGDEAFF; V gene: TRBV11-1; J gene: TRBJ1-1
CDR3 protein: CASSFETGTQYF; V gene: TRBV7-9; J gene: TRBJ2-3
CDR3 protein: CASTDPSDRRTNQPQHF; V gene: TRBV2; J gene: TRBJ1-5
CDR3 protein: CASRPEPGQKNEQFF; V gene: TRBV27; J gene: TRBJ2-1
CDR3 protein: CASSSGTPRETQYF; V gene: TRBV11-2; J gene: TRBJ2-5
CDR3 protein: CASSAGETQYF; V gene: TRBV18; J gene: TRBJ2-5
CDR3 protein: CASSFSSGNTIYF; V gene: TRBV12-3/TRBV12-4; J gene: TRBJ1-3
CDR3 protein: CASSRQGRSNQPQHF; V gene: TRBV7-2; J gene: TRBJ1-5
CDR3 protein: CASSFPGQGAVNTEAFF; V gene: TRBV7-6; J gene: TRBJ1-1
CDR3 protein: CASSPGAVSQETQYF; V gene: TRBV7-7; J gene: TRBJ2-5
CDR3 protein: CASSPGEGYTF; V gene: TRBV13; J gene: TRBJ1-2
CDR3 protein: CASSQQSGDTEAFF; V gene: TRBV7-2; J gene: TRBJ1-1
CDR3 protein: CASSVGSGSYEQYF; V gene: TRBV9; J gene: TRBJ2-7
CDR3 protein: CASSKRGDRNTEAFF; V gene: TRBV5-1; J gene: TRBJ1-1
CDR3 protein: CATSREQGLYGYTF; V gene: TRBV15; J gene: TRBJ1-2
CDR3 protein: CASAGGQGGNTIYF; V gene: TRBV28; J gene: TRBJ1-3
CDR3 protein: CASSWGWGQGDTGELFF; V gene: TRBV5-1; J gene: TRBJ2-2
CDR3 protein: CASSQWEGQPQHF; V gene: TRBV23-1; J gene: TRBJ1-5
CDR3 protein: CSASPTWVDRQGRRQPQHF; V gene: TRBV20-1; J gene: TRBJ1-5
CDR3 protein: CASSLASGADTQYF; V gene: TRBV5-1; J gene: TRBJ2-3
CDR3 protein: CASSRGQGDTEAFF; V gene: TRBV18; J gene: TRBJ1-1
CDR3 protein: CATSRNYGYTF; V gene: TRBV19; J gene: TRBJ1-2
CDR3 protein: CATRGLADRNYNEQFF; V gene: TRBV15; J gene: TRBJ2-1
CDR3 protein: CASSIGVVIKSPLHF; V gene: TRBV19; J gene: TRBJ1-6
CDR3 protein: CASSLEGTEAFF; V gene: TRBV2; J gene: TRBJ1-1
CDR3 protein: CASSYSGTTDTQYF; V gene: TRBV6-2/TRBV6-3; J gene: TRBJ2-3
CDR3 protein: CASSFTTAMNTEAFF; V gene: TRBV27; J gene: TRBJ1-1
CDR3 protein: CVIGTRLNEQFF; V gene: TRBV28; J gene: TRBJ2-1
CDR3 protein: CASSLGTGNMNTEAFF; V gene: TRBV11-1; J gene: TRBJ1-1
CDR3 protein: CASSPGVKSPLHF; V gene: TRBV6-5; J gene: TRBJ1-6
CDR3 protein: CASSFGAATEAFF; V gene: TRBV7-9; J gene: TRBJ1-1
CDR3 protein: CASSPGISYEQYF; V gene: TRBV12-3/TRBV12-4; J gene: TRBJ2-7
CDR3 protein: CASSLLGSLGSSGNTIYF; V gene: TRBV7-9; J gene: TRBJ1-3
CDR3 protein: CASSKAGTPEGDGYTF; V gene: TRBV9; J gene: TRBJ1-2
CDR3 protein: CASSLSGSGEQYF; V gene: TRBV12-3/TRBV12-4; J gene: TRBJ2-7